A selection of T cell receptor beta chains follows, all from one sample in a study of long-term antiretroviral therapy in people with HIV. Assay: immunoSEQ multiplex PCR; the TCRdb copy retains only in-frame clones and omits some. Of more than 11,000 clones listed, 70% to 85% were seen once; the top ten hold nearly 20%. Sequenced here: unsorted PBMCs, sampled 1.3 years before starting antiretroviral therapy. The receptors were sampled from a man aged 35-49 years with HIV. The CDR3 runs from the conserved cysteine through the conserved F or W. D genes are given only for firm matches. Rows give clone size only sometimes, using once, few, many, or a class for an expanded clone.

j_call clone_size d_call v_call cdr3_nt cdr3_aa
TRBJ1-5 - - TRBV5-1 TGCGCCAGCAGCACCGACGGAGATAGCAATCAGCCCCAGCATTTT CASSTDGDSNQPQHF
TRBJ2-1 - - TRBV5-8 TGTGCCAGCAGCTTAGGAGGGAATGAGCAGTTCTTC CASSLGGNEQFF
TRBJ1-1 - - TRBV5-1 TGCGCCACCTCCGGGGGCATGAACACTGAAGCTTTCTTT CATSGGMNTEAFF
TRBJ1-2 - - TRBV29-1 TGCAGCGTTATAGAACCAGGGTCCTATGGCTACACCTTC CSVIEPGSYGYTF
TRBJ1-5 - - TRBV6-5 TGTGCCAGCAGTTACAGGGGGGATCAGCCCCAGCATTTT CASSYRGDQPQHF
TRBJ2-3 - TRBD1 TRBV19 TGTGCCAGTAGTTCACCACAGGGGGCGAGCACAGATACGCAGTATTTT CASSSPQGASTDTQYF
TRBJ1-3 - - TRBV12-5 TGTGCTAGTGGTCCAGGGGACTCTGGAAACACCATATATTTT CASGPGDSGNTIYF
TRBJ2-7 few - TRBV11-2 TGTGCCAGCAGCCAATCTGCTCCCACCGAGGACTTC CASSQSAPTEDF
TRBJ1-1 - - TRBV12-5 TGTGCTAGTGGCCCCCTTTACGGGGGGCGCTTTTCAAAAGCTTTCTTT CASGPLYGGRFSKAFF
TRBJ2-7 once - TRBV11-3 TGTGCCAGCAGCTCCCGGGACAACTCCTACGAGCAGTACTTC CASSSRDNSYEQYF
TRBJ2-7 - - TRBV6-1 TGTGCCAGCACCGACGGTCCGGGCTACGAGCAGTACTTC CASTDGPGYEQYF